The 22 T cell receptor beta chains below were found in one sample sequenced in a study of blood T cells in healthy people across ages. The authors ran a second PCR of roughly 6 to 12 cycles using a sample-barcoded 5' primer and a J-beta primer mix. TCRdb independently ran MiXCR on the 5' RACE reads; one entry per CDR3 protein. The sample lists about 750,000 distinct CDR3 sequences, approximately 53% occurring once. The sequenced sample was blood. The receptor set was obtained from an elderly man in good health.

This sequence joins TRBV6-5 and TRBJ2-7; 9 nucleotides agree with TRBD2. CDR3 size: 16 residues. The germline V gene encodes CDR1 MNHEY and CDR2 SVGAGI. J lost 0 bases, V lost 7 bases, and 10 bases had no gene match. CDR3 loop: CASNAGLAPSSYEQYF. The CDR3 DNA follows: TGTGCCAGCAACGCGGGACTAGCCCCGAGCTCCTACGAGCAGTACTTC.

The V call is TRBV5-1, the J call TRBJ2-1, with D maybe TRBD2 (5 bases). The CDR3 totals 15 residues. The germline V gene has CDR1 SGHRS and CDR2 YFSETQ. V was cut by 2 bases and J by 2 bases, with 11 bases left in between. This CDR3 is CASSFSGATYNEQFF. CDR3 DNA: TGCGCCAGCAGCTTCAGCGGAGCCACCTACAATGAGCAGTTCTTC.

The V and J genes are TRBV11-1 and TRBJ2-4, with D uncertain. Germline values: CDR1 SGHAT, CDR2 FQDESV (reference sequence). The CDR3 loop spans 21 amino acids. V lost 2 bases and J lost 0, with 26 bases in between. CDR3 residues: CASSLTNSGSWVGPAKNIQYF. As DNA, the CDR3 is TGTGCCAGCAGCTTAACCAATAGTGGGTCCTGGGTAGGCCCAGCCAAAAACATTCAGTACTTC.

The sample holds a few counts of this clonotype. The genes are TRBV6-1 and TRBJ2-3; maybe TRBD2 (6 bases). The CDR3 contains 15 residues. Germline-derived CDR1 and CDR2 are MNHNS and SASEGT. The V gene lost 0 bases and the J gene lost 3 bases, with 10 bases spanning the gap. The CDR3 reads CASSEAAGTTDTQYF. CDR3 DNA: TGTGCCAGCAGTGAAGCTGCGGGAACGACAGATACGCAGTATTTT.

This clonotype was counted between two and nine times. The chain joins TRBV5-1 to TRBJ2-5; D possibly corresponds to TRBD1 (5 bases). Germline V lookup: CDR1 SGHRS, CDR2 YFSETQ. CDR3 length: 14 residues. The germline V and J ends were trimmed by 0 bases and 1 base, with 7 bases remaining between them. In DNA, the CDR3 is TGCGCCAGCAGCTTGGATGGGGCCCAAGAGACCCAGTACTTC. The encoded protein is CASSLDGAQETQYF. Full variable domain (outside the CDR3, taken from reference TRBV5-1 and TRBJ2-5): KAGVTQTPRYLIKTRGQQVTLSCSPISGHRSVSWYQQTPGQGLQFLFEYFSETQRNKGNFPGRFSGRQFSNSRSEMNVSTLELGDSALYLCASSLDGAQETQYFGPGTRLLVL.

This chain links TRBV29-1 with TRBJ2-7; perhaps TRBD1 as D (6 bases). The CDR3 runs 13 residues. The ends were cut back, 6 bases at V and 7 bases at J, with 19 bases in the middle. In germline, CDR1 is SQVTM, CDR2 ANQGSEA. The CDR3 region is CSVAQGFQAEQYF. The CDR3 DNA reads as TGCAGCGTGGCCCAGGGGTTCCAGGCAGAGCAGTACTTC.

This clonotype has more than one count but fewer than ten. The CDR3 DNA sequence: TGCAGCGTTTCCGGGCGTTTTCTGGAGACCCAGTACTTC. Translation gives CSVSGRFLETQYF. The rearrangement links TRBV29-1 to TRBJ2-5; D remains ambiguous. This CDR3 contains 13 residues. The V gene lost 5 bases and the J gene lost 5 bases, with 15 bases spanning the gap. Germline assignment: CDR1 SQVTM and CDR2 ANQGSEA.

V is TRBV6-1 and J is TRBJ1-2; D unresolved. V lost 7 bases and J 1 base, leaving 7 bases between the germline ends. The CDR3 has 12 amino acids. CDR1 and CDR2 (germline): MNHNS, SASEGT. The CDR3 region has the DNA TGTGCCAGCACCAGCCATAACTATGGCTACACCTTC. Amino acids: CASTSHNYGYTF.

This clonotype was seen a few times. The J gene is TRBJ2-7, the V gene TRBV11-1, with a possible D match to TRBD1 (6 bases). The length of the CDR3 is 14 residues. CDR1 and CDR2 (germline): SGHAT, FQDESV (reference sequence). V was shortened by 2 bases and J by 4 bases, with 12 bases between the two germline ends. The CDR3: CASSLWGQAYEQYF. The CDR3, as DNA: TGTGCCAGCAGCTTATGGGGGCAGGCATACGAGCAGTACTTC.

The chain links TRBV27 to TRBJ2-7, with 9 bases that match TRBD2. V trimming: 5 bases; J trimming: 2 bases; junction bases outside the gene matches: 7. Germline CDR1 is MNHEY and CDR2 is SMNVEV (reference sequence). The CDR3 contains 15 residues. This chain's CDR3 is CASSNRLAATYEQYF. The CDR3 DNA is TGTGCCAGCAGTAACCGACTAGCGGCAACCTACGAGCAGTACTTC.

The CDR3 region is CASFARQGSGEQFF. The CDR3, as DNA: TGTGCCAGCTTCGCGCGCCAAGGAAGCGGTGAGCAGTTCTTC. This chain links TRBV18 with TRBJ2-1, with D perhaps matching TRBD2 (5 bases). CDR1 and CDR2 from the germline V gene are KGHSH and LQKENI. V shed 7 bases and J shed 9 bases, with 19 bases lying between them. The CDR3 totals 14 residues.

The chain combines TRBV20-1 with TRBJ2-5; D unclear. Germline CDR1 DFQATT, CDR2 SNEGSKA (reference sequence). The CDR3 covers 16 residues. Between the trimmed V and J ends, which lost 6 bases and 1 base, there was a span of 21 bases. CDR3 region: CSAPDAATTIQETQYF. CDR3 in DNA: TGCAGTGCGCCCGACGCGGCAACCACGATCCAAGAGACCCAGTACTTC.

This sequence joins TRBV6-5 and TRBJ2-4; weak D call: TRBD1 (6 bases). Germline lookup yields CDR1 MNHEY and CDR2 SVGAGI. V dropped 0 bases and J dropped 6 bases, with 12 bases sitting between them. The CDR3 has 15 amino acids. Written as DNA, the CDR3 is TGTGCCAGCAGTTACTCAGGGGGACAACGAAACATTCAGTACTTC. It codes for CASSYSGGQRNIQYF.

The table lists this clonotype with a few counts. This rearrangement joins TRBV12-3 or TRBV12-4 to TRBJ1-2, with D unresolved. V shed 6 bases and J shed 5 bases, with 16 bases lying between them. This CDR3 region has 14 residues. CDR3 loop: CASSPARHGYGYTF. In DNA form, the CDR3 reads TGTGCCAGCAGCCCGGCACGCCATGGTTATGGCTACACCTTC.

This chain's CDR3 is CSARDSRRPSYEQFF. The CDR3 coding sequence is TGCAGTGCTAGAGATAGTCGGAGACCCTCCTACGAGCAGTTCTTC. The chain couples TRBV20-1 to TRBJ2-7; D is uncertain. With the DNA end fitting TRBJ2-1 better, the J assignment may be wrong. The germline V gene encodes CDR1 DFQATT and CDR2 SNEGSKA (reference sequence). The CDR3 has 15 residues.

This clonotype has just a few counts. V usage is TRBV10-3 and J usage is TRBJ2-1; 13 bases align to TRBD2. V was pared by 11 bases and J by 3 bases, with 10 bases of the junction left unmatched. Germline V lookup: CDR1 ENHRY, CDR2 SYGVKD. The CDR3 totals 16 residues. The CDR3 sequence: CAATSGRGGFYNEQFF. The CDR3 nucleotides are TGTGCCGCAACTAGCGGGAGGGGGGGATTCTACAATGAGCAGTTCTTC.

This clonotype was observed a handful of times. This sequence joins TRBV21-1 and TRBJ2-5; TRBD2 is taken as the D call from the table, unchecked against the DNA. TRBV21-1 corresponds to a pseudogene. The CDR3 length is 13 residues. The CDR3 DNA sequence: TGTGCCATAGAGGGAGGAGCGGGGGAGACCCAGTACTTC. It yields the protein CAIEGGAGETQYF.

V gene TRBV30 combines with J gene TRBJ1-5; D unresolved. The CDR3 extends over 13 amino acids. Germline values: CDR1 GTSNPN, CDR2 SVGIG (reference sequence). Between the trimmed V and J ends, which lost 3 bases and 4 bases, there was a span of 10 bases. CDR3 sequence: CAWSDGPNQPQHF. The CDR3 bases are TGTGCCTGGAGCGACGGGCCGAATCAGCCCCAGCATTTT. The full variable domain, completed using reference TRBV30 and TRBJ1-5, is SQTIHQWPATLVQPVGSPLSLECTVEGTSNPNLYWYRQAAGRGLQLLFYSVGIGQISSEVPQNLSASRPQDRQFILSSKKLLLSDSGFYLCAWSDGPNQPQHFGDGTRLSIL.

This chain connects TRBV29-1 to TRBJ2-1; perhaps TRBD1 as D (5 bases). Per the germline V gene, CDR1 is SQVTM and CDR2 is ANQGSEA. The V gene lost 2 bases and the J gene lost 2 bases, with 13 bases spanning the gap. The CDR3 loop spans 15 amino acids. CDR3 bases: TGCAGCGTTGAATCGGCCAGGGATCCCTACAATGAGCAGTTCTTC. Translation gives CSVESARDPYNEQFF.

The J gene is TRBJ2-7, the V gene TRBV27, with D possibly being TRBD1 (5 bases). Trimming pared 2 bases from V and 3 bases from J, leaving 26 bases between. The length of the CDR3 is 19 residues. Germline assignment: CDR1 MNHEY and CDR2 SMNVEV (reference sequence). The CDR3 loop is CASSLGKRQSSNWNYEQYF. The DNA for the CDR3 is TGTGCCAGCAGTTTAGGGAAGCGACAGAGCTCGAATTGGAACTACGAGCAGTACTTC.

This clonotype was detected only a few times. A much bigger clone sits one base away, suggesting this may be a read error. The CDR3 nucleotides are TGCGCCAGCAGCCAGCTAGCGGGGGCCAAAAACGTTCAGTACTTC. This gives the protein CASSQLAGAKNVQYF. The gene calls are TRBV4-1 and TRBJ2-4; 10 bases are a match to TRBD2. The CDR3 has 15 residues. Germline CDR1 MGHRA, CDR2 YSYEKL.

The genes are TRBV7-6 and TRBJ2-1; D not certain. Trimming shortened V by 5 bases and J by 1 base, and 21 bases separated the two germline ends. The CDR3 is 18 amino acids. Germline CDR1 SGHVS, CDR2 FNYEAQ. The CDR3 is CASSPWISEIVSYNEQFF. CDR3 coding DNA: TGTGCCAGCAGCCCGTGGATCTCCGAGATCGTTTCCTACAATGAGCAGTTCTTC.